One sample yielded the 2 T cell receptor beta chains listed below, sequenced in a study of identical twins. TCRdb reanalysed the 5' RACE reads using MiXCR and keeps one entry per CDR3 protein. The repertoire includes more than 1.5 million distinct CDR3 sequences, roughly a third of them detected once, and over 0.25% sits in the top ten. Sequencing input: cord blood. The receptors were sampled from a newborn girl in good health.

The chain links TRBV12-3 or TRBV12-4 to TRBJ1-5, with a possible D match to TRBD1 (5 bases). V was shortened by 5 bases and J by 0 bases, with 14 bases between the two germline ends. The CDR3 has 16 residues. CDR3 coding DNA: TGTGCCAGCAGTCGGATGGCGGGGGTTAGCAATCAGCCCCAGCATTTT. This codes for CASSRMAGVSNQPQHF.

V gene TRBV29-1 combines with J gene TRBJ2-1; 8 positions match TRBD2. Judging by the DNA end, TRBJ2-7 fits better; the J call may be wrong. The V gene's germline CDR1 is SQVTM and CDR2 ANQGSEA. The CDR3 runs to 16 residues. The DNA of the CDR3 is TGCAGCGTGGGGCTTAGACTAGCGCGGTCCTACAATGAGCAGTACTTC. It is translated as CSVGLRLARSYNEQYF.